This TCR beta chain was recorded in a study of tumor-infiltrating lymphocytes in primary liver carcinoma (dated by TCRdb to the late 2010s). Notes on the research overall: Roughly five patients with histopathologically diagnosed primary liver carcinoma underwent surgical resection in China between late 2015 and March 2016. The five patients, three men and two women aged 30 to 69 years, had hepatocellular carcinoma (four) or combined HCC and intrahepatic cholangiocarcinoma (one). The five patients had tumors of stage T1-T3 N0M0, with maximum diameters ranging from about 4 to 11 cm. Roughly 3.5 to 7.13 million productive TCRbeta reads were obtained per sample, and no significant difference in read depth was found between tissue types. TCRbeta repertoire sequencing, expression microarrays and whole-exome sequencing were combined in the study across five regions of each liver tumor, with adjacent normal tissue and blood also included. A total of some 35 specimens from 5 patients went through TCRbeta repertoire sequencing, namely 25 tumor regions, 5 adjacent noncancerous liver tissues and 5 peripheral blood samples. Repertoires from technical replicates were highly reproducible, with mean shared-clone rates approximately 0.88 and correlation coefficients above 0.95.

Blood RNA was extracted from unsorted whole blood with TRIzol reagent; germline DNA came from the DNeasy Blood & Tissue kit. At the time of sampling, the patients were treatment-naive and had chronic HBV infection. Before surgery, roughly 4 milliliters of peripheral blood were drawn into K2EDTA tubes. Starting from approximately 460 ng total RNA, TCRbeta-specific cDNA was produced by reverse transcription with a constant-region primer and ProtoScript II reverse transcriptase. The TCRbeta libraries were prepared through three rounds of nested multiplex PCR following a slightly modified ARM-PCR procedure. Multiplex TRBV1-TRBV30 forward primers and a Cbeta reverse primer were used in the first two PCR rounds, each of which was run for approximately 10 cycles. A final 25-cycle PCR with Deep VentR polymerase added sample barcodes and Illumina adapters. Amplicons of 200-500 bp were gel-purified with a QIAquick gel extraction kit before sequencing. An Illumina HiSeq 2500 was used to sequence the TCRbeta amplicons, generating 250-bp paired-end reads. Processing in the source paper ran as follows. Reads were quality-trimmed with Trimmomatic v0.33, and paired reads were merged with FLASH v1.2.11 to recover full CDR3 sequences. MiGEC v1.2.1b assigned V, D and J germline segments to the rearranged TCRbeta sequences. VDJtools v1.0.0 computed clonotype statistics and Shannon-Wiener diversity indices. Except for diversity analysis, only the 250 most abundant clonotypes of each sample were used in subsequent analyses to reduce sampling bias. TCRdb applied fastp at Q25 and MiXCR to the public reads, then kept only in-frame beta chains. One record per CDR3 amino acid sequence lists the most common genes and DNA. These V and J calls rely on TCRdb rather than the paper's analysis. This sample lists 310,000 or so distinct CDR3 sequences; about 50% were detected once. Together, the top ten hold 15% to 20% of the sample.

Inclusive of the bounding cysteine and phenylalanine, the CDR3 is 15 residues long. Only the CDR3 portion is preserved as DNA: 45 bases, with reading frame beginning at the first base. Study-wide findings and limitations: With just a few patients in the study, the authors point out that the findings should be validated in a larger study. The top 250 clones accounted for a significantly greater share of the repertoire in tumors than in blood (p = 0.039). Because sequencing covered only the TCR beta chain and unpaired alpha chains were not captured, true repertoire diversity is likely underestimated. Comparison of CD4+ and CD8+ T cell repertoires was precluded by the use of bulk unsorted samples. Consistent with antigen-driven expansion, pairs of tumor regions showed higher repertoire overlap (mean around 36%) than either tumor-adjacent pairs (around 17%) or tumor-blood pairs (around 15%).

The sample holds one count of this clonotype. What this receptor recognizes is not known. One end of the junction varies from germline; a read error may be responsible. The sequence derives from a woman in her 30s with primary liver carcinoma and hepatitis B virus infection. Sequenced input: peripheral blood. The chain links TRBV12-3 or TRBV12-4 with TRBJ1-2; the D gene lacks a confident call. CDR3 loop: CTSSLGLSHNYGYTF. The nucleotide sequence reads as follows: TGTACCAGCAGTTTAGGTCTCTCCCACAACTATGGCTACACCTTC.